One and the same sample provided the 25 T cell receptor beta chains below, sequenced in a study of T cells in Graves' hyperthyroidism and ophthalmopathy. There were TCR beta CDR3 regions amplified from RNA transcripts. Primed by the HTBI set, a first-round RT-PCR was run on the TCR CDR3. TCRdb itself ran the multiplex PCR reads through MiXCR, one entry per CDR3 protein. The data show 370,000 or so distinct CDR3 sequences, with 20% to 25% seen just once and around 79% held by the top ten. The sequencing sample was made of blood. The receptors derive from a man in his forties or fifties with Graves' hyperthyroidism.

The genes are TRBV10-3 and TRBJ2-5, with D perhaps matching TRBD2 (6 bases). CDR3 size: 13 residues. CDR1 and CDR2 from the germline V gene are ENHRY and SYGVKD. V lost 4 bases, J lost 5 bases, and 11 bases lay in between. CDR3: CAISAAGRETQYF. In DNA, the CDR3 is TGTGCCATCAGTGCGGCAGGGAGGGAGACCCAGTACTTC.

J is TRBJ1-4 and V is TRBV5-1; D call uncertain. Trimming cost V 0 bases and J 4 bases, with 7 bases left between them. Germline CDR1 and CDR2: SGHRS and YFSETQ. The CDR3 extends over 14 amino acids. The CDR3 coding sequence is TGCGCCAGCAGCTTGGAAGGATATAATGAAAAACTGTTTTTT. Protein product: CASSLEGYNEKLFF.

The CDR3 spells CATSLRTTTNEKLFF. The CDR3, as DNA: TGTGCCACCTCTCTCAGGACAACAACTAATGAAAAACTGTTTTTT. The rearrangement links TRBV6-1 to TRBJ1-4, with TRBD1 as a possible D gene (5 bases). CDR1 and CDR2 (germline): MNHNS, SASEGT. Between the trimmed V and J ends, which lost 10 bases and 0 bases, there was a span of 15 bases. The CDR3 is 15 amino acids.

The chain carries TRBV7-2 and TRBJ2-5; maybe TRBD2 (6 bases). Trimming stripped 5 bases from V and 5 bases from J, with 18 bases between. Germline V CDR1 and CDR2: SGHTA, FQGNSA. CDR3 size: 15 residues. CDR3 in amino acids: CASSPILASWETQYF. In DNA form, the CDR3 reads TGTGCCAGCAGCCCAATCCTAGCGTCGTGGGAGACCCAGTACTTC.

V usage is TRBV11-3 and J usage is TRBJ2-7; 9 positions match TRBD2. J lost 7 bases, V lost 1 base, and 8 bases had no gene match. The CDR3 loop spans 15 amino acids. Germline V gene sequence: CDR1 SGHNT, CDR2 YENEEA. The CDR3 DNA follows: TGTGCCAGCAGCTTAGTATTAGCGGGAGATCTTGAGCAGTACTTC. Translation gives CASSLVLAGDLEQYF.

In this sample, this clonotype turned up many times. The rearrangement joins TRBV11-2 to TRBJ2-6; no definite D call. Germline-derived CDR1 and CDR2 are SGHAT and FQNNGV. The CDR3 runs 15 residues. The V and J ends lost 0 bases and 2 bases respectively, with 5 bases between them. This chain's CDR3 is CASSLDRAGANVLTF. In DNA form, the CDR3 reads TGTGCCAGCAGCTTAGACAGAGCTGGGGCCAACGTCCTGACTTTC.

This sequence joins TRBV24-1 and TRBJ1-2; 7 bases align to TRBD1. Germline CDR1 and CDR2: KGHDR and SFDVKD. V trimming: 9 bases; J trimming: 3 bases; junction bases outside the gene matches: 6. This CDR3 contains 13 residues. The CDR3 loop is CATGDSRDYGYTF. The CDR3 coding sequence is TGTGCCACCGGGGACAGCCGCGACTATGGCTACACCTTC.

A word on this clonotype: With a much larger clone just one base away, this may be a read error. The CDR3 here is CASSKLRVGEQYF. CDR3 coding DNA: TGTGCCAGCAGTAAATTGAGGGTCGGGGAGCAGTACTTC. The J gene is TRBJ2-7, the V gene TRBV2, with a weak D call TRBD2 (5 bases). This CDR3 region has 13 residues. The germline V gene encodes CDR1 SNHLY and CDR2 FYNNEI. With 5 bases removed from V and 7 bases from J, the gap between germline ends came to 15 bases.

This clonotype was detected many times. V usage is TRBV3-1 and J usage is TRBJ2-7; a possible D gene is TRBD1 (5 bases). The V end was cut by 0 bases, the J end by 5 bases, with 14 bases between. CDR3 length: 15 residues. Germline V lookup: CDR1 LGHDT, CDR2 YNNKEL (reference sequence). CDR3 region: CASSQEGRVWHEQYF. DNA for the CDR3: TGTGCCAGCAGCCAAGAAGGCAGGGTTTGGCACGAGCAGTACTTC.

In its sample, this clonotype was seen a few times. CDR3 bases: TGTGCCAGCAGCCAAGGGACAGGGAGTAATTCACCCCTCCACTTT. This translates into CASSQGTGSNSPLHF. The V call is TRBV3-1, the J call TRBJ1-6; 8 bases are a match to TRBD1. Per the germline V gene, CDR1 is LGHDT and CDR2 is YNNKEL (reference sequence). The CDR3 is 15 residues long. V was clipped by 1 base and J by 6 bases; unmatched bases: 2.

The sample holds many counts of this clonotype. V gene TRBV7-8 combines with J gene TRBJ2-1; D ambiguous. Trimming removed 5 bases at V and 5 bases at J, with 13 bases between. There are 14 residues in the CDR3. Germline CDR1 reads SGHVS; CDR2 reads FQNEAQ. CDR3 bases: TGTGCCAGCAGCCCCAGACTCACGGACAATGAGCAGTTCTTC. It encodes CASSPRLTDNEQFF.

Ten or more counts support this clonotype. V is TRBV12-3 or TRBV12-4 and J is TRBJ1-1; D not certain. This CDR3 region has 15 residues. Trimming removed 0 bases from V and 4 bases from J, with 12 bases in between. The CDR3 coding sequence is TGTGCCAGCAGTTTAGCGGGAGGTCGGAGCACTGAAGCTTTCTTT. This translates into CASSLAGGRSTEAFF.

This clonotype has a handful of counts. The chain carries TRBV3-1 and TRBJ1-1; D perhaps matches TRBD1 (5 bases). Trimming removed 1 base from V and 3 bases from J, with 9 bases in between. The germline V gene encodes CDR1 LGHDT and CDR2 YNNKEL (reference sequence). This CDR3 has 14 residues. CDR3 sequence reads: CASSQGGGDTEAFF. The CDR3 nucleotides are TGTGCCAGCAGCCAAGGGGGGGGGGACACTGAAGCTTTCTTT.

CDR3 bases: TGTGCCAGCAGCTCATTGGTAAATTACGAGCAGTACTTC. This codes for CASSSLVNYEQYF. The chain employs TRBV11-2 and TRBJ2-7; D gene uncertain. Trimming shortened V by 4 bases and J by 4 bases, and 11 bases separated the two germline ends. This CDR3 is built from 13 residues. CDR1 SGHAT and CDR2 FQNNGV come from the germline V gene.

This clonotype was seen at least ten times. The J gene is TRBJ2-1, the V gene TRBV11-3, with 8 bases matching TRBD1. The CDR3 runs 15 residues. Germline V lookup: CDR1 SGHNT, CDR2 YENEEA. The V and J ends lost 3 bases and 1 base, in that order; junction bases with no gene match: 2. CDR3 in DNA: TGTGCCAGCAGCTTGGGACAGGAGTCCTACAATGAGCAGTTCTTC. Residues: CASSLGQESYNEQFF. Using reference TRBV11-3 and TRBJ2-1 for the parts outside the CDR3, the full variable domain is EAGVVQSPRYKIIEKKQPVAFWCNPISGHNTLYWYLQNLGQGPELLIRYENEEAVDDSQLPKDRFSAERLKGVDSTLKIQPAELGDSAVYLCASSLGQESYNEQFFGPGTRLTVL.

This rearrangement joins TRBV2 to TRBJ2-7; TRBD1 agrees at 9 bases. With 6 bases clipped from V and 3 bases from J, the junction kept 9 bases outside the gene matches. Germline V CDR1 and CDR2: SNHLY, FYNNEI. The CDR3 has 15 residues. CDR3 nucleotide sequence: TGTGCCAGCAGCTCACCCGACAGGGGGGACTACGAGCAGTACTTC. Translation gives CASSSPDRGDYEQYF.

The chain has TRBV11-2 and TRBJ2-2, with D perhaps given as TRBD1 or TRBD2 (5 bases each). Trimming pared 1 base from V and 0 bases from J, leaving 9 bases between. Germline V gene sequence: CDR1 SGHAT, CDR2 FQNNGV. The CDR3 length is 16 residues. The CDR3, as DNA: TGTGCCAGCAGCTTAGGGGGACGGACGAACACCGGGGAGCTGTTTTTT. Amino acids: CASSLGGRTNTGELFF.

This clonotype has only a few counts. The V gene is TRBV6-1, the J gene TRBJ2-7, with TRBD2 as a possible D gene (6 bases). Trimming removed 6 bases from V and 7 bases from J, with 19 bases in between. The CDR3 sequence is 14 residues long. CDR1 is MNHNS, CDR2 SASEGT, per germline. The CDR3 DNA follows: TGTGCCAGCAGCAGGGAGGAGGGACCCGGGGAGCAGTACTTC. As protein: CASSREEGPGEQYF.

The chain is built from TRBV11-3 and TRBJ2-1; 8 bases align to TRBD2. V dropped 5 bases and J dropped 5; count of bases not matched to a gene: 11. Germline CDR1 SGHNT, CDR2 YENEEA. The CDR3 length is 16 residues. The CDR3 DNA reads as TGTGCCAGCAGCGGGGTCCTTGCGGGGGGAAACAATGAGCAGTTCTTC. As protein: CASSGVLAGGNNEQFF.

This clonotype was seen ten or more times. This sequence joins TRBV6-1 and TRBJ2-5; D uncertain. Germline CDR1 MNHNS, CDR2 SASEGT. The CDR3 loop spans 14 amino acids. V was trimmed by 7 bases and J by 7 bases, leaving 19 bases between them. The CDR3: CASNQRESKMTQYF. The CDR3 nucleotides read TGTGCCAGCAACCAACGAGAGTCCAAGATGACCCAGTACTTC.

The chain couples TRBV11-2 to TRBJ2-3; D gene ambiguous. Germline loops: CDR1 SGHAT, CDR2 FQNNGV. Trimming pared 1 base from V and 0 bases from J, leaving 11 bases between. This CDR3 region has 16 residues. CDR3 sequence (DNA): TGTGCCAGCAGCTTAGCGTACGCGGCTAGCACAGATACGCAGTATTTT. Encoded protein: CASSLAYAASTDTQYF.

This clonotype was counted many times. CDR3 protein: CASRPGQGWEQYF. CDR3 bases: TGTGCCAGCAGACCGGGACAGGGGTGGGAGCAGTACTTC. The rearrangement joins TRBV12-3 or TRBV12-4 to TRBJ2-7, with 10 positions matching TRBD1. Unmatched junction bases numbered 6, after V lost 6 bases and J lost 7 bases. This CDR3 is 13 amino acids long.

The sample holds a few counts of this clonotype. In DNA form, the CDR3 reads TGCAGTGCTACTAAACAGGGGGCGGGGCACGAGCAGTACTTC. Translating gives CSATKQGAGHEQYF. The chain combines TRBV20-1 with TRBJ2-7; TRBD1 matches 9 bases. Germline-derived CDR1 and CDR2 are DFQATT and SNEGSKA (reference sequence). The junction had 9 bases not matched to a gene; V was cut back by 4 bases and J by 5 bases. CDR3 size: 14 residues.

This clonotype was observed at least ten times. CDR3 nucleotide sequence: TGTGCCAGCAGCTTTCTCAGCGGTGGGAACGGGGAGCTGTTTTTT. It is translated as CASSFLSGGNGELFF. V is TRBV3-1 and J is TRBJ2-2; a possible D gene is TRBD2 (5 bases). This CDR3 spans 15 amino acids. The germline CDR1 and CDR2 sequences are LGHDT and YNNKEL (reference sequence). V was shortened by 5 bases and J by 7 bases, with 17 bases between the two germline ends.

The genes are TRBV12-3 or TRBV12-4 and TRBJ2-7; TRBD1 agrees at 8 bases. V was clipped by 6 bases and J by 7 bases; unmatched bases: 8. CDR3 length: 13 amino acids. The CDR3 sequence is CASSQDRAREQYF. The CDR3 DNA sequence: TGTGCCAGCAGCCAGGACAGGGCTAGGGAGCAGTACTTC.